A single sample gave rise to the 32 T cell receptor beta chains below, sequenced in a study of blood T cell repertoires in COVID-19. Profiled with immunoSEQ multiplex PCR; TCRdb holds only in-frame clones, not every one. The data contain 150,000 to 200,000 clones, less than 90% of them seen just once; the ten biggest clones take up 14%. The specimen sequenced was peripheral blood. The receptors originated from a woman aged 70-85 years with COVID-19, enrolled during active disease.

V usage is TRBV13 and J usage is TRBJ2-1; 15 bases map to TRBD2. V trimming: 6 bases; J trimming: 0 bases; junction bases outside the gene matches: 12. CDR1 and CDR2 (germline): PRHDT, FYEKMQ (reference sequence). There are 20 residues in the CDR3. In nucleotides, the CDR3 is TGTGCCAGCAGTCTAAGATCGGGACTAGCGGGGGGAAGCTCCTACAATGAGCAGTTCTTC. This gives the protein CASSLRSGLAGGSSYNEQFF. The whole variable domain, filled in from reference TRBV13 and TRBJ2-1, reads AAGVIQSPRHLIKEKRETATLKCYPIPRHDTVYWYQQGPGQDPQFLISFYEKMQSDKGSIPDRFSAQQFSDYHSELNMSSLELGDSALYFCASSLRSGLAGGSSYNEQFFGPGTRLTVL.

The CDR3 is CASSLGQGETGNTIYF. In DNA form, the CDR3 reads TGTGCCAGCAGCTTAGGCCAGGGGGAAACTGGAAACACCATATATTTT. The chain uses TRBV13 and TRBJ1-3; TRBD1 matches 7 bases. Per the germline V gene, CDR1 is PRHDT and CDR2 is FYEKMQ (reference sequence). CDR3 length equals 16 residues. V lost 0 bases, J lost 2 bases, and 4 bases stayed unmatched. The whole variable domain, filled in from reference TRBV13 and TRBJ1-3, reads AAGVIQSPRHLIKEKRETATLKCYPIPRHDTVYWYQQGPGQDPQFLISFYEKMQSDKGSIPDRFSAQQFSDYHSELNMSSLELGDSALYFCASSLGQGETGNTIYFGEGSWLTVV.

V and J are TRBV18 and TRBJ2-1; D remains unclear. Germline values: CDR1 KGHSH, CDR2 LQKENI. The CDR3 is 12 residues long. V lost 2 bases and J 10 bases, leaving 9 bases between the germline ends. CDR3 nucleotides: TGTGCCAGCTCACCAAGCTACAGAGAGCAGTTCTTC. Translating gives CASSPSYREQFF.

J is TRBJ2-3 and V is TRBV15; TRBD2 agrees at 10 bases. The CDR3 totals 16 residues. Germline V gene sequence: CDR1 LNHNV, CDR2 YYDKDF (reference sequence). V lost 0 bases, J lost 4 bases, and 4 bases stayed unmatched. The CDR3 here is CATSRDRSGGADTQYF. The CDR3, as DNA: TGTGCCACCAGCAGAGATCGGAGCGGGGGGGCAGATACGCAGTATTTT.

The chain recombines TRBV5-6 with TRBJ2-7; tentative D call: TRBD1 (5 bases). Trimming took off 4 bases at V and 4 bases at J, with 15 bases between the two ends. CDR3 length: 14 residues. From germline, CDR1 is SGHDT and CDR2 YYEEEE. CDR3 sequence: CASSTTREPYEQYV. CDR3 DNA: TGTGCCAGCAGCACTACCAGGGAACCTTACGAGCAGTACGTC.

The chain has TRBV10-2 and TRBJ1-1, with a weak D call TRBD1 (5 bases). The V and J ends lost 8 bases and 5 bases respectively, with 15 bases between them. This CDR3 spans 13 amino acids. Germline CDR1 and CDR2: WSHSY and SAAADI. The DNA of the CDR3 is TGCGCCAGCCATCTGGGGGGAAGTACTGAAGCTTTCTTT. Residues: CASHLGGSTEAFF.

The CDR3 bases are TGTGCCAGCAGTGTCAGGGGGGTCGGAGAGACCCAGTACTTC. It encodes CASSVRGVGETQYF. The chain uses TRBV27 and TRBJ2-5, with a weak D call TRBD1 (7 bases). Germline CDR1 MNHEY, CDR2 SMNVEV (reference sequence). The CDR3 has 14 residues. Trimming removed 5 bases from V and 4 bases from J, with 14 bases in between.

In its sample, this clone was seen once. The chain has TRBV19 and TRBJ2-5; D not certain. With 5 bases removed from V and 5 bases from J, the gap between germline ends came to 6 bases. There are 11 residues in the CDR3. Germline V gene lookup returns CDR1 LNHDA and CDR2 SQIVND (reference sequence). The CDR3 here is CASSFRETQYF. The DNA for the CDR3 is TGTGCCAGTAGTTTCAGGGAGACCCAGTACTTC.

The V gene is TRBV13, the J gene TRBJ2-2, with D maybe TRBD2 (5 bases). Deletions cut 7 bases from V and 6 bases from J, with 15 bases between. The CDR3 spans 14 residues. Germline V CDR1 and CDR2: PRHDT, FYEKMQ (reference sequence). The CDR3 DNA follows: TGTGCCAGCAACGCAAGAGGGATTTCCGGGGAGCTGTTTTTT. Its protein product is CASNARGISGELFF.

The CDR3 nucleotides are TGTGCCAGCAGCTCTCTATGGAGGGGTCGAAGCTATGGCTACACCTTC. As protein: CASSSLWRGRSYGYTF. This chain connects TRBV21-1 to TRBJ1-2. TRBV21-1 is a pseudogene segment. This CDR3 contains 16 residues.

Comment on this clone: This specimen includes other DNA sequences encoding the same CDR3. This chain links TRBV27 with TRBJ2-7; 8 bases match TRBD2. Trimming at V came to 6 bases and at J to 4 bases, leaving 5 bases not matched to a gene. The CDR3 consists of 13 residues. Germline-derived CDR1 and CDR2 are MNHEY and SMNVEV (reference sequence). CDR3 loop: CASRASGRYEQYF. The CDR3 DNA reads as TGTGCCAGCAGAGCTAGCGGGCGTTACGAGCAGTACTTC.

The chain employs TRBV2 and TRBJ2-1, with D possibly matching TRBD2 (5 bases). The germline CDR1 and CDR2 sequences are SNHLY and FYNNEI. The CDR3 is 14 residues long. Trimming pared 6 bases from V and 5 bases from J, leaving 14 bases between. CDR3 DNA sequence: TGTGCCAGCAGAAGACTATCCCACGACAATGAGCAGTTCTTC. It encodes CASRRLSHDNEQFF.

V is TRBV6-2 or TRBV6-3 and J is TRBJ1-3; 8 positions agree with TRBD1. V lost 4 bases, J lost 3 bases, and 14 bases stayed unmatched. Germline CDR1 MNHEY, CDR2 SVGEGT. This CDR3 contains 18 residues. The CDR3 reads CASSSPPSQGARGNTIYF. CDR3 DNA sequence: TGTGCCAGCAGTTCCCCACCATCCCAGGGGGCGCGTGGAAACACCATATATTTT.

The V and J genes are TRBV18 and TRBJ1-3, with TRBD1 as a possible D gene (6 bases). CDR1 and CDR2 from the germline V gene are KGHSH and LQKENI. CDR3 size: 14 residues. V lost 6 bases and J 9 bases, leaving 18 bases between the germline ends. CDR3 region: CASSTDRDVGTIYF. The CDR3 region has the DNA TGTGCCAGCTCCACGGACAGAGACGTAGGCACCATATATTTT.

The V and J genes are TRBV2 and TRBJ1-5; D is perhaps TRBD1 (5 bases). The V end was cut by 6 bases, the J end by 4 bases, with 10 bases between. CDR1 and CDR2 from the germline V gene are SNHLY and FYNNEI. This CDR3 region has 13 residues. The CDR3 DNA sequence: TGTGCCAGCAGAGGACACGGAAATCAGCCCCAGCATTTT. It yields the protein CASRGHGNQPQHF.

The genes are TRBV15 and TRBJ1-1; no definite D call. With 1 base removed from V and 1 base from J, the gap between germline ends came to 7 bases. This CDR3 has 14 residues. CDR1 is LNHNV and CDR2 is YYDKDF in the germline V gene (reference sequence). The chain's CDR3 is CATSRGAANTEAFF. CDR3 nucleotide sequence: TGTGCCACCAGCAGAGGGGCAGCGAACACTGAAGCTTTCTTT. Complete variable domain (other parts from reference TRBV15 and TRBJ1-1): DAMVIQNPRYQVTQFGKPVTLSCSQTLNHNVMYWYQQKSSQAPKLLFHYYDKDFNNEADTPDNFQSRRPNTSFCFLDIRSPGLGDTAMYLCATSRGAANTEAFFGQGTRLTVV.

This clone appeared a single time. The chain couples TRBV28 to TRBJ1-2, with 7 bases matching TRBD1. Germline V lookup: CDR1 MDHEN, CDR2 SYDVKM. The trim removed 6 bases at V and 1 base at J, leaving 5 bases unmatched. This CDR3 region has 14 residues. CDR3 loop: CASRPNRGNYGYTF. Written as DNA, the CDR3 is TGTGCCAGCAGGCCGAACAGGGGTAACTATGGCTACACCTTC.

The chain couples TRBV29-1 to TRBJ2-3; 9 bases are a match to TRBD1. CDR1 is SQVTM, CDR2 ANQGSEA, per germline. The CDR3 runs 13 residues. V shed 6 bases and J 1 base; nucleotides not matched to a gene: 2. In nucleotides, the CDR3 is TGCAGCGTGGGACAGGGAGGCACAGATACGCAGTATTTT. Translating gives CSVGQGGTDTQYF.

Note on this clone: Compared with germline, one end of the junction differs, possibly owing to a read error. This sample also contains other DNA sequences that code for the same CDR3. The V and J genes are TRBV2 and TRBJ2-6; 11 nucleotides agree with TRBD2. This CDR3 contains 16 residues. Germline V lookup: CDR1 SNHLY, CDR2 FYNNEI. The chain's CDR3 is CASGTSGVSRANVLTF. The CDR3 DNA follows: TGTGCCAGTGGGACTAGCGGAGTTTCTCGGGCCAACGTTCTGACTTTC.

This chain links TRBV6-1 with TRBJ1-5; weak D call: TRBD1 (5 bases). The CDR3 runs 13 residues. The V and J ends lost 0 bases and 9 bases respectively, with 9 bases between them. Germline V lookup: CDR1 MNHNS, CDR2 SASEGT. CDR3: CASSEAWGGPQHF. DNA for the CDR3: TGTGCCAGCAGTGAAGCCTGGGGGGGGCCCCAGCATTTT.

The chain is built from TRBV3-1 (or the pseudogene TRBV3-2) and TRBJ2-2, with 8 bases identical to TRBD1. Germline V CDR1 and CDR2: LGHDT, YNNKEL (reference sequence). The trim removed 6 bases at V and 1 base at J, leaving 7 bases unmatched. This CDR3 spans 16 amino acids. CDR3 region: CASSPTGQENTGELFF. CDR3 bases: TGTGCCAGCAGTCCTACGGGACAGGAGAACACCGGGGAGCTGTTTTTT.

This clone has just one count. This chain connects TRBV6-5 to TRBJ2-7, with a possible D match to TRBD2 (5 bases). CDR1 and CDR2 (germline): MNHEY, SVGAGI. The CDR3 spans 14 residues. Trimming took 6 bases from V and 0 from J, leaving 12 bases between them. The CDR3 is CASSQAGISYEQYF. The DNA for the CDR3 is TGTGCCAGCAGCCAAGCCGGGATCTCCTACGAGCAGTACTTC.

This clone was seen once. The chain links TRBV9 to TRBJ1-2; TRBD1 aligns across 8 bases. J lost 3 bases, V lost 4 bases, and 14 bases had no gene match. Germline CDR1 reads SGDLS; CDR2 reads YYNGEE. This CDR3 has 17 residues. The CDR3 reads CASSTPGTGAMDYGYTF. CDR3 DNA sequence: TGTGCCAGCAGCACTCCCGGGACAGGCGCGATGGACTATGGCTACACCTTC. The variable domain in full, completed from reference TRBV9 and TRBJ1-2, reads DSGVTQTPKHLITATGQRVTLRCSPRSGDLSVYWYQQSLDQGLQFLIQYYNGEERAKGNILERFSAQQFPDLHSELNLSSLELGDSALYFCASSTPGTGAMDYGYTFGSGTRLTVV.

V and J are TRBV6-5 and TRBJ1-4; TRBD1 might be the D (6 bases). Trimming pared 7 bases from V and 0 bases from J, leaving 12 bases between. This CDR3 spans 15 amino acids. The germline gives CDR1 MNHEY, CDR2 SVGAGI. Here the CDR3 DNA reads TGTGCCAGCAAACCGGGACATACAACTAATGAAAAACTGTTTTTT. It yields the protein CASKPGHTTNEKLFF.

V and J are TRBV5-5 and TRBJ2-2; D is perhaps TRBD2 (6 bases). Trimming pared 2 bases from V and 4 bases from J, leaving 12 bases between. Germline V CDR1 and CDR2: SGHKS, YYEKEE (reference sequence). The CDR3 length is 15 residues. CDR3 bases: TGTGCCAGCAGCTTCCGGGACTTCGTCACCGGGGAGCTGTTTTTT. Amino acid sequence: CASSFRDFVTGELFF.

V is TRBV5-4 and J is TRBJ1-4; 9 bases align to TRBD1. The CDR3 loop spans 15 amino acids. V was pared by 5 bases and J by 6 bases, with 8 bases of the junction left unmatched. Germline V lookup: CDR1 SGHNT, CDR2 YYREEE (reference sequence). As DNA, the CDR3 is TGTGCCAGCAGTTACCGACGGGACAGGGATGAAAAACTGTTTTTT. It specifies CASSYRRDRDEKLFF.

The gene calls are TRBV5-1 and TRBJ2-1; TRBD2 agrees at 11 bases. The trim removed 6 bases at V and 7 bases at J, leaving 3 bases unmatched. CDR3 length equals 13 residues. The germline gives CDR1 SGHRS, CDR2 YFSETQ. CDR3 sequence (DNA): TGCGCCAGCAACCCTAGCGGGGGGAATGAGCAGTTCTTC. Protein: CASNPSGGNEQFF.

CDR3 residues: CASSPNFAQETQYF. The CDR3 DNA sequence: TGTGCCAGCAGTCCTAACTTTGCGCAAGAGACCCAGTACTTC. The chain uses TRBV6-8 and TRBJ2-5; no reliable D call. V shed 5 bases and J shed 2 bases, with 12 bases lying between them. This CDR3 is 14 amino acids long. CDR1 MNHGY and CDR2 SAAAGT come from the germline V gene.

A few counts support this clone. The chain links TRBV3-1 (or the pseudogene TRBV3-2) to TRBJ2-2; TRBD2 might be the D (5 bases). With 3 bases removed from V and 1 base from J, the gap between germline ends came to 9 bases. The CDR3 loop spans 15 amino acids. Looked up from germline, CDR1 is LGHDT and CDR2 is YNNKEL (reference sequence). CDR3 residues: CASSQTGKNTGELFF. CDR3 DNA: TGTGCCAGCAGCCAGACGGGGAAGAACACCGGGGAGCTGTTTTTT.

The genes are TRBV19 and TRBJ1-1; D is unclear. Germline lookup yields CDR1 LNHDA and CDR2 SQIVND (reference sequence). Trimming took 4 bases from V and 1 from J, leaving 16 bases between them. The CDR3 is 16 amino acids. Here the CDR3 reads CASSTLTGLRNTEAFF. In DNA, the CDR3 is TGTGCCAGTAGTACACTTACCGGACTGAGGAACACTGAAGCTTTCTTT.

The rearrangement uses TRBV24-1 and TRBJ2-1; D call uncertain. V dropped 6 bases and J dropped 4 bases, with 15 bases sitting between them. In germline, CDR1 is KGHDR, CDR2 SFDVKD. The length of the CDR3 is 15 residues. Here the CDR3 DNA reads TGTGCCACCAGTTTATCGTCTAGTGCTTACAATGAGCAGTTCTTC. It specifies CATSLSSSAYNEQFF.

This chain links TRBV28 with TRBJ2-7, with TRBD1 identical over 11 bases. The CDR3 totals 15 residues. Germline V CDR1 and CDR2: MDHEN, SYDVKM. V shed 2 bases, J shed 2 bases, and the junction held 2 bases outside the gene matches. CDR3 in amino acids: CASSLRGQGAYEQYF. The CDR3 DNA reads TGTGCCAGCAGTTTAAGGGGACAGGGGGCCTACGAGCAGTACTTC.